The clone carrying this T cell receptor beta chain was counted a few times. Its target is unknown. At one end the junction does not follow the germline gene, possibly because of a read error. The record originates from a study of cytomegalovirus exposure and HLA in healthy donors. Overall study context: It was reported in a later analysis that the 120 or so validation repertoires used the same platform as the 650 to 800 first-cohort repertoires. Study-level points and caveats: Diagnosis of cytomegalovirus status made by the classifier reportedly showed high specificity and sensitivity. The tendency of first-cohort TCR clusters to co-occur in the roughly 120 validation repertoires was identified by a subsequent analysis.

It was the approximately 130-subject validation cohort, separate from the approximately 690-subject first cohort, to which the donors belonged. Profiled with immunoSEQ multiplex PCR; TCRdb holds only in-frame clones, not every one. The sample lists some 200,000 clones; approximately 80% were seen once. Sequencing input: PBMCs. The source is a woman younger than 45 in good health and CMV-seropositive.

The CDR3 reads CASSLGLAGADTQYF. Written as DNA, the CDR3 is TGTGCTAGCAGCTTAGGGCTAGCGGGAGCAGATACGCAGTATTTT. This chain uses TRBV7-7 with TRBJ2-3, with TRBD2 matching over 10 bases. The CDR3 runs to 15 residues. Germline CDR1 is SSHAT and CDR2 is FNYEAQ (reference sequence).